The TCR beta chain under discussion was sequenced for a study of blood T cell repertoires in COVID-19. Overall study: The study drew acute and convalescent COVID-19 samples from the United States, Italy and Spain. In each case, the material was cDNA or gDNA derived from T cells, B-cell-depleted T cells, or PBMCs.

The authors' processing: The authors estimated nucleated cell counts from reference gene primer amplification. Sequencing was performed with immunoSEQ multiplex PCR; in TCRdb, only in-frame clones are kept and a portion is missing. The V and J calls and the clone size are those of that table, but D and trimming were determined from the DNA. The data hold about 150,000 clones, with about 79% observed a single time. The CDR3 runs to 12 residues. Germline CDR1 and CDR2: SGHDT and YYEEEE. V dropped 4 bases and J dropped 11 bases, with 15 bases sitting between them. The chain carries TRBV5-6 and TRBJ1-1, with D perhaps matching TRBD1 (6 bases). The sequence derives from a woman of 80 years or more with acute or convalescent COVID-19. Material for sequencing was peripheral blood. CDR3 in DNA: TGTGCCAGCAGCGCCGCTCTGCAGGGGGCTTTCTTT. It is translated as CASSAALQGAFF.